A single sample is the source of the 10 T cell receptor beta chains below, sequenced in a study of blood T cells in healthy people across ages. Then a second PCR, running about 6 to 12 cycles, was carried out with a sample-barcoded 5' primer and a J-beta primer mix. TCRdb reanalysed the 5' RACE reads using MiXCR and keeps one entry per CDR3 protein. The sample yields over 600,000 distinct CDR3 sequences, about half seen once. The specimen was blood. Receptors were obtained from an elderly man in good health.

This clonotype was recorded many times. V gene TRBV6-1 combines with J gene TRBJ1-2; perhaps TRBD1 as D (5 bases). Deletions cut 5 bases from V and 0 bases from J, with 7 bases between. Germline loops: CDR1 MNHNS, CDR2 SASEGT. CDR3 length equals 13 residues. The CDR3 loop is CASSQGANYGYTF. The CDR3 DNA follows: TGTGCCAGCAGTCAGGGAGCTAACTATGGCTACACCTTC.

J is TRBJ1-1 and V is TRBV5-1; D is perhaps TRBD1 (5 bases). CDR3 length equals 13 residues. Germline V gene lookup returns CDR1 SGHRS and CDR2 YFSETQ. Trimming shortened V by 4 bases and J by 4 bases, and 11 bases separated the two germline ends. CDR3 in DNA: TGCGCCAGCAGCACCACAGGAGTCACTGAAGCTTTCTTT. Protein product: CASSTTGVTEAFF.

The rearrangement joins TRBV9 to TRBJ2-1, with 13 bases lining up with TRBD2. The CDR3 contains 19 residues. Germline values: CDR1 SGDLS, CDR2 YYNGEE. The V gene end was trimmed by 3 bases and the J gene end by 0 bases; junction bases not matched to a gene: 9. The DNA for the CDR3 is TGTGCCAGCAGCGCGGGACTAGCGGGACGGAAAAGCTCCTACAATGAGCAGTTCTTC. Protein product: CASSAGLAGRKSSYNEQFF. Complete variable domain (other parts from reference TRBV9 and TRBJ2-1): DSGVTQTPKHLITATGQRVTLRCSPRSGDLSVYWYQQSLDQGLQFLIQYYNGEERAKGNILERFSAQQFPDLHSELNLSSLELGDSALYFCASSAGLAGRKSSYNEQFFGPGTRLTVL.

The rearrangement uses TRBV30 and TRBJ2-7; D tentatively fits TRBD1 or TRBD2 (5 bases each). Trimming removed 2 bases from V and 0 bases from J, with 8 bases in between. The CDR3 is 13 residues long. CDR1 is GTSNPN and CDR2 is SVGIG in the germline V gene (reference sequence). CDR3 amino acids: CAWSRGLSYEQYF. Here the CDR3 DNA reads TGTGCCTGGAGTCGGGGCCTCTCCTACGAGCAGTACTTC.

This chain connects TRBV9 to TRBJ2-5; perhaps TRBD1 as D (5 bases). CDR3 length: 15 residues. CDR1 and CDR2 from the germline V gene are SGDLS and YYNGEE. V lost 4 bases and J lost 4, with 17 bases in between. The DNA of the CDR3 is TGTGCCAGCAGCACAGCTGGGGCGGTGGGAGAGACCCAGTACTTC. It yields the protein CASSTAGAVGETQYF. Combining the CDR3 with reference TRBV9 and TRBJ2-5 gives the whole variable domain DSGVTQTPKHLITATGQRVTLRCSPRSGDLSVYWYQQSLDQGLQFLIQYYNGEERAKGNILERFSAQQFPDLHSELNLSSLELGDSALYFCASSTAGAVGETQYFGPGTRLLVL.

The chain has TRBV6-1 and TRBJ1-5; 8 nucleotides line up with TRBD1. CDR3 length: 14 residues. Germline V lookup: CDR1 MNHNS, CDR2 SASEGT. Losses at the gene ends were 5 bases for V and 7 bases for J; bases not matched to a gene: 7. CDR3 nucleotides: TGTGCCAGCAGTCTGACAGGGGCTGAACAGCCCCAGCATTTT. Encoded protein: CASSLTGAEQPQHF.

The chain uses TRBV27 and TRBJ2-1; either TRBD1 or TRBD2 may supply D (6 bases each). Germline-derived CDR1 and CDR2 are MNHEY and SMNVEV (reference sequence). There are 15 residues in the CDR3. V lost 1 base to trimming and J lost 4 bases, with 11 bases between them. This CDR3 reads CASSLWGAPYNEQFF. CDR3 DNA sequence: TGTGCCAGCAGTTTATGGGGGGCTCCTTACAATGAGCAGTTCTTC.

V and J are TRBV7-2 and TRBJ2-3; D might be TRBD2 (5 bases). The CDR3 runs 16 residues. Trimming cost V 3 bases and J 3 bases, with 16 bases left between them. CDR1 and CDR2 from the germline V gene are SGHTA and FQGNSA. CDR3 in amino acids: CASSLGPRRSTDTQYF. The CDR3 DNA is TGTGCCAGCAGCTTGGGCCCCCGGAGGAGTACAGATACGCAGTATTTT.

This clonotype was seen more than once but under ten times. This sequence joins TRBV6-5 and TRBJ2-1; TRBD2 is a possible D gene (5 bases). V was pared by 7 bases and J by 9 bases, with 13 bases between. The CDR3 has 12 residues. From germline, CDR1 is MNHEY and CDR2 SVGAGI. Here the CDR3 reads CASTTLAGEQFF. The CDR3 DNA follows: TGTGCCAGCACCACTCTGGCGGGTGAGCAGTTCTTC.

The chain combines TRBV27 with TRBJ2-1; 9 bases line up with TRBD2. Germline assignment: CDR1 MNHEY and CDR2 SMNVEV (reference sequence). V trimming: 1 base; J trimming: 3 bases; junction bases outside the gene matches: 7. The CDR3 length is 17 residues. The CDR3 region is CASSLLFPSGDYNEQFF. The CDR3 DNA reads TGTGCCAGCAGTTTATTGTTCCCTAGCGGGGACTACAATGAGCAGTTCTTC.